This T cell receptor beta chain emerged from a study of T cells expressing NK-cell markers. As for this clonotype: Antigen: not known.

Findings and caveats of the study: HCMV specificity of expanded NKG2C+ T cell clones remained unclear.

TCRdb reanalyzed the 5' RACE reads and collapses them to one entry per CDR3 protein, without DNA. Found here are roughly 150,000 distinct CDR3 sequences; the top ten clones hold 20% to 25%. Source material: blood T cells: a sorted CD56 or NKG2C T cell subset, CD4+ or CD8+ T cells, or bulk PBMC T cells (not recorded which). The source of this sequence is a man aged 18-69 years in good health.

The CDR3 spells CASSYAQATYEQYF. The rearrangement links TRBV6-6 to TRBJ2-7. CDR3 length equals 14 residues. Germline CDR1 reads MNHNY; CDR2 reads SVGAGI (reference sequence).